The sequence of this T cell receptor beta chain was determined in a study of blood T cells in healthy people across ages. Study observations and caveats: Both naive CD4+ cell counts and diversity were greater in long-lived donors than in aged donors.

Comments on this clonotype: What it binds is not known.

V dropped 3 bases and J dropped 7; count of bases not matched to a gene: 11. The CDR3 consists of 16 residues. Germline CDR1 and CDR2: MGHRA and YSYEKL. Through a sample-barcoded 5' primer and a J-beta primer mix, a second PCR was run for 7 to 11 cycles. Using its own MiXCR run on the 5' RACE reads, TCRdb lists one record per CDR3 protein. The sample has about 1.8 million distinct CDR3 sequences, around 48% seen once. Investigators took about 10 milliliters of peripheral blood from every donor. In each sample, at least 6.5 million PBMCs were isolated. The chain recombines TRBV4-1 with TRBJ2-7, with TRBD2 identical over 11 bases. Sequenced material: blood. The sequence derives from a woman aged 35 to 49 in good health. Here the CDR3 reads CASSQLLAGGNNEQYF. The DNA of the CDR3 is TGCGCCAGCAGCCAGCTTTTAGCGGGGGGGAACAATGAGCAGTACTTC.